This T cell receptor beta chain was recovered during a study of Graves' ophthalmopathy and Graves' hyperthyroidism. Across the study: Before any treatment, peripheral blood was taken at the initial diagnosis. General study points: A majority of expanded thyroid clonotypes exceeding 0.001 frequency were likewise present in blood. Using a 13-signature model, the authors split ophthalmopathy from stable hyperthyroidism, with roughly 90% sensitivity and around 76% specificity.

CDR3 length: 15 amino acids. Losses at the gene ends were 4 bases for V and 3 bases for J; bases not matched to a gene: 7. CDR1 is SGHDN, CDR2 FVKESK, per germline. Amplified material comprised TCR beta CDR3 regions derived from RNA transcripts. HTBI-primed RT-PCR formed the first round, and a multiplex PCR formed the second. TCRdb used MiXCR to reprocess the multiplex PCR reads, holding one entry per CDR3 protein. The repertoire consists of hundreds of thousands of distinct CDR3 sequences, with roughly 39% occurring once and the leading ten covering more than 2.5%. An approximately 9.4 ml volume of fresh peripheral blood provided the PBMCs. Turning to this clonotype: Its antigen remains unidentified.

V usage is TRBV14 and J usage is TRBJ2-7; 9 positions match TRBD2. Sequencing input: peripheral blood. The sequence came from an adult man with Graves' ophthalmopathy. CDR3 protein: CASSRVAGVNYEQYF. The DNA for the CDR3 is TGTGCCAGCAGCCGCGTAGCGGGAGTAAACTACGAGCAGTACTTC.